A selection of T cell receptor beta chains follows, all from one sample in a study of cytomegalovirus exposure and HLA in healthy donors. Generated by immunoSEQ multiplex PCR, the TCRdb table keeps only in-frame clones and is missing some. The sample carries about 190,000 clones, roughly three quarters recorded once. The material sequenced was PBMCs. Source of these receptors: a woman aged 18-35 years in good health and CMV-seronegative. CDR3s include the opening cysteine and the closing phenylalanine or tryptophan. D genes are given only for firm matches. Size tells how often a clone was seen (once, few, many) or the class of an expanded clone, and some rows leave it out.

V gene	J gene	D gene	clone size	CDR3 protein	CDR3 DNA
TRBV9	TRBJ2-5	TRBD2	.	CASSVGREETQYF	TGTGCCAGCAGCGTGGGGAGGGAAGAGACCCAGTACTTC
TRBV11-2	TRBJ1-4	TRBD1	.	CASSSNRGLGEKLFF	TGTGCCAGCAGCTCCAACAGGGGGTTAGGTGAAAAACTGTTTTTT
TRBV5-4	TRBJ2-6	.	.	CASSLSVTGANVLTF	TGTGCCAGCAGCTTGTCAGTAACAGGGGCCAACGTCCTGACTTTC
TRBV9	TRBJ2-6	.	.	CASSKGAGANVLTF	TGTGCCAGCAGCAAAGGAGCCGGGGCCAACGTCCTGACTTTC
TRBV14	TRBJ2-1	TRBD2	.	CASSPILVSSGLNEQFF	TGTGCCAGCAGCCCCATATTAGTGTCTAGCGGCCTCAATGAGCAGTTCTTC
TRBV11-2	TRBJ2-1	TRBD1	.	CASSQGQGQFF	TGTGCCAGCAGCCAAGGACAGGGACAGTTCTTC
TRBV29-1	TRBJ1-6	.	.	CSVQKAYNSPLHF	TGCAGCGTTCAGAAAGCGTATAATTCACCCCTCCACTTT
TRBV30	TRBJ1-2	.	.	CAWSALPGYGYTF	TGTGCCTGGAGTGCTCTTCCAGGGTATGGCTACACCTTC
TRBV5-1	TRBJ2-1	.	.	CASSFGGENEQFF	TGCGCCAGCAGCTTCGGGGGAGAGAATGAGCAGTTCTTC
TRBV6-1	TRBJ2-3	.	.	CASSDRQRSTDTQYF	TGTGCCAGCAGTGACCGACAGAGGAGCACAGATACGCAGTATTTT
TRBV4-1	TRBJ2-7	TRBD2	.	CASSQVAGEAYEQYF	TGCGCCAGCAGCCAAGTCGCGGGGGAAGCCTACGAGCAGTACTTC
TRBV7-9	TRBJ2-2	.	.	CASSTRGAGELFF	TGTGCCAGCAGCACGCGGGGAGCCGGGGAGCTGTTTTTT
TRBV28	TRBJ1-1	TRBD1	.	CASSLRQGAEAFF	TGTGCCAGCAGTCTAAGACAGGGGGCTGAAGCTTTCTTT
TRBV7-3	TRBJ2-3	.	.	CASSYNGDTQYF	TGTGCCAGCAGCTATAACGGAGATACGCAGTATTTT
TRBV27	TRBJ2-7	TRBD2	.	CASSLTTSGAYEQYF	TGTGCCAGCAGTTTAACGACTAGCGGGGCCTACGAGCAGTACTTC
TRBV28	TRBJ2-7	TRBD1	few	CASRSPGQGYEQYF	TGTGCCAGCAGATCCCCGGGACAGGGCTACGAGCAGTACTTC
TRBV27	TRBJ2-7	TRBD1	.	CASRGQGTYEQYF	TGTGCCAGCAGGGGACAGGGGACCTACGAGCAGTACTTC
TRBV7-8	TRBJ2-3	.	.	CASSLDLRRTPSDTQYF	TGTGCCAGCAGCTTAGATCTTCGTCGGACTCCCTCCGATACGCAGTATTTT
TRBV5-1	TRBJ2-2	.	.	CASSQISNTGELFF	TGCGCCAGCAGCCAAATTAGCAACACCGGGGAGCTGTTTTTT
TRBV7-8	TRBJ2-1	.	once	CASSYNQVYGLNEQFF	TGTGCCAGCAGCTATAACCAGGTGTATGGGCTCAATGAGCAGTTCTTC
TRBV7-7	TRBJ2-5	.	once	CASSRTRRLETQYF	TGTGCTAGCAGCCGCACCCGACGACTAGAGACCCAGTACTTC
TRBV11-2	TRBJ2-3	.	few	CASSQSTGEKRNTQYF	TGTGCCAGCAGCCAGAGCACGGGGGAAAAAAGGAATACGCAGTATTTT
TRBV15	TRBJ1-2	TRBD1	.	CATSRETGGLDYGYTF	TGTGCCACCAGCAGAGAGACAGGGGGACTAGACTATGGCTACACCTTC
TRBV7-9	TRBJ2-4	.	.	CASSPPPGGQRNIQYF	TGTGCCAGCAGCCCCCCACCCGGCGGACAGAGAAACATTCAGTACTTC
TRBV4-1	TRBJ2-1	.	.	CASSQEKRAYNEQFF	TGCGCCAGCAGCCAAGAGAAGCGGGCCTACAATGAGCAGTTCTTC
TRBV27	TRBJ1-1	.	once	CASSFKSEAFF	TGTGCCAGCAGTTTTAAGAGTGAAGCTTTCTTT
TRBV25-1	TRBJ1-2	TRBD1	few	CASSEGLGGANGYTF	TGTGCCAGCAGTGAAGGGTTAGGGGGCGCGAATGGCTACACCTTC
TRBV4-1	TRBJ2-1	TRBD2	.	CASSQDGGRSYNEQFF	TGCGCCAGCAGCCAAGACGGCGGGAGGTCGTACAATGAGCAGTTCTTC
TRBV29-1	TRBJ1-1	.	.	CSVWQGNEAFF	TGCAGCGTTTGGCAGGGGAATGAAGCTTTCTTT
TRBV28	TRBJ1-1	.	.	CASREHREGTEAFF	TGTGCCAGCAGGGAGCACAGGGAGGGCACTGAAGCTTTCTTT
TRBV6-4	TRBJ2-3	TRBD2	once	CASSEEGLAGNTQYF	TGTGCCAGCAGTGAGGAGGGGCTAGCGGGGAATACGCAGTATTTT
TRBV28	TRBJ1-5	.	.	CASSPRGLNQPQHF	TGTGCCAGCAGTCCCCGTGGGCTCAATCAGCCCCAGCATTTT
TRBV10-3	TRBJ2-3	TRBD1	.	CAISEGQDTDTQYF	TGTGCCATCAGTGAGGGACAGGACACAGATACGCAGTATTTT
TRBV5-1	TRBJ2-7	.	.	CASTLGTGAYEQYF	TGCGCCAGCACCTTGGGGACCGGGGCCTACGAGCAGTACTTC
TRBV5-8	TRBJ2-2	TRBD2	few	CASRMGGTGELFF	TGTGCCAGCCGAATGGGAGGGACCGGGGAGCTGTTTTTT
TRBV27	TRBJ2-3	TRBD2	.	CASNRQSLGGRSDTQYF	TGTGCCAGCAATCGGCAGTCATTGGGCGGGAGATCAGATACGCAGTATTTT
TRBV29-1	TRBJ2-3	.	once	CSVDNGGTDTQYF	TGCAGCGTTGATAATGGAGGGACAGATACGCAGTATTTT
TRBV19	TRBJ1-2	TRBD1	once	CASSPGQGVVGYTF	TGTGCCAGTAGTCCAGGACAGGGAGTGGTGGGCTACACCTTC
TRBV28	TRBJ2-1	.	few	CASSPGTGDSSYNEQFF	TGTGCCAGCAGCCCCGGAACGGGAGACAGCTCCTACAATGAGCAGTTCTTC
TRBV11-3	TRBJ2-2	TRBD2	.	CASSLDRGGRSTGELFF	TGTGCCAGCAGCTTAGATCGTGGCGGGAGGTCCACCGGGGAGCTGTTTTTT
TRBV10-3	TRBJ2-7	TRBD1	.	CAISAGQGLYEQYF	TGTGCCATCAGCGCGGGACAGGGGCTCTACGAGCAGTACTTC
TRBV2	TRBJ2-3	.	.	CASSDHQGGADTQYF	TGTGCCAGCAGTGATCACCAAGGGGGGGCAGATACGCAGTATTTT
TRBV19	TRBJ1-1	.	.	CASSIPWQGWNTEAFF	TGTGCCAGTAGTATTCCTTGGCAGGGCTGGAACACTGAAGCTTTCTTT
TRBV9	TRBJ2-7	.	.	CASSVAGGTYEQYF	TGTGCCAGCAGCGTAGCCGGCGGAACCTACGAGCAGTACTTC
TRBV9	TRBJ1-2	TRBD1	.	CASSVDRVGGYTF	TGTGCCAGCAGCGTCGACAGGGTCGGGGGCTACACCTTC
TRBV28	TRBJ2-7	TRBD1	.	CASIPGQGSSYEQYF	TGTGCCAGCATCCCCGGACAGGGGTCCTCCTACGAGCAGTACTTC
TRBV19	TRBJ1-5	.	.	CASSLQNSNQPQHF	TGTGCCAGTAGTTTACAGAATAGCAATCAGCCCCAGCATTTT
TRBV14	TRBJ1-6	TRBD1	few	CASSLWDRLHSPLHF	TGTGCCAGCAGCCTGTGGGACAGGCTACATTCACCCCTCCACTTT
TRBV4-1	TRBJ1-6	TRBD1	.	CASKGKTRGQGNSNLHF	TGCGCCAGCAAGGGAAAAACGAGGGGACAGGGGAATTCTAACCTCCACTTT